Each of the 11 T cell receptor beta chains below was sequenced from the same sample in a study of blood T cells in healthy people across ages. The second PCR ran about 6 to 12 cycles with a sample-barcoded 5' primer and J-beta primers. MiXCR, applied by TCRdb to the 5' RACE reads, yields one record per CDR3 protein. The table includes approximately 2,000,000 distinct CDR3 sequences, about 39% detected once. The specimen sequenced was blood. Receptor source: a human donor in good health.

The rearrangement links TRBV5-1 to TRBJ2-7; D may correspond to TRBD1 or TRBD2 (5 bases each). V was pared by 0 bases and J by 7 bases, with 8 bases between. Per germline, CDR1 SGHRS and CDR2 YFSETQ. The CDR3 length is 12 residues. The CDR3 coding sequence is TGCGCCAGCAGCTTGGACTGGGGGGAGCAGTACTTC. Encoded protein: CASSLDWGEQYF.

This chain connects TRBV10-3 to TRBJ1-2, with TRBD1 matching over 7 bases. The J segment lost 6 bases and the V segment lost 5 bases, leaving 15 bases of the junction unmatched. CDR3 length: 16 amino acids. CDR1 is ENHRY, CDR2 SYGVKD, per germline. CDR3 residues: CAISPFITGEVDGYTF. CDR3 bases: TGTGCCATCAGTCCTTTCATTACAGGGGAAGTTGATGGCTACACCTTC.

The chain is built from TRBV6-2 or TRBV6-3 and TRBJ1-4, with unresolved D. CDR1 MNHEY and CDR2 SVGEGT come from the germline V gene. V was cut by 6 bases and J by 8 bases, with 22 bases left in between. This CDR3 spans 16 amino acids. DNA of the CDR3: TGTGCCAGCAGCCCAACGGAGGCCCTGGGAAAGGAAAAACTGTTTTTT. Translation gives CASSPTEALGKEKLFF.

On this clonotype: Without the conserved terminal phenylalanine or tryptophan, this CDR3 likely stems from a read error. CDR3 sequence (DNA): TGTAGTGCTAGTGGCAGACGGTTAGCCAAAAACATTCAGTACTCC. It yields the protein CSASGRRLAKNIQYS. The genes are TRBV20-1 and TRBJ2-4, with D uncertain. Per the germline V gene, CDR1 is DFQATT and CDR2 is SNEGSKA (reference sequence). The CDR3 totals 15 residues.

In DNA, the CDR3 is TGTGCTAGTGGTCTCTTTAGCGGGGGCTTCACAGATACGCAGTATTTT. Amino acid sequence: CASGLFSGGFTDTQYF. V gene TRBV12-5 combines with J gene TRBJ2-3; TRBD2 agrees at 9 bases. The germline gives CDR1 LGHNT, CDR2 FRNRAP. Unmatched junction bases numbered 8, after V lost 5 bases and J lost 2 bases. The length of the CDR3 is 16 residues.

This chain joins TRBV4-3 and TRBJ2-3; D gene unclear. CDR1 is LGHNA and CDR2 is YSLEER in the germline V gene. V was pared by 8 bases and J by 6 bases, with 15 bases between. This CDR3 spans 13 amino acids. The CDR3 spells CASGHLVGDTQYF. The CDR3 region has the DNA TGCGCCAGCGGGCACTTGGTGGGCGATACGCAGTATTTT.

The chain carries TRBV10-3 and TRBJ2-5; the D gene could be TRBD1 or TRBD2 (6 bases each). Matching the DNA end better, TRBJ2-7 makes the J call doubtful. This CDR3 is 13 amino acids long. Germline-derived CDR1 and CDR2 are ENHRY and SYGVKD. CDR3 coding DNA: TGTGCCATCGGGGGGACATCAGCCTACGAGCAGTACTTC. Amino acid sequence: CAIGGTSAYEQYF.

The CDR3 is CASSSRGADEQFF. CDR3 coding DNA: TGTGCCAGCAGCAGCAGAGGGGCCGATGAGCAGTTCTTC. The rearrangement joins TRBV14 to TRBJ2-1; D is perhaps TRBD1 or TRBD2 (5 bases each). The length of the CDR3 is 13 residues. Germline V gene lookup returns CDR1 SGHDN and CDR2 FVKESK. The V and J ends lost 5 bases and 8 bases respectively, with 13 bases between them. Complete variable domain (other parts from reference TRBV14 and TRBJ2-1): EAGVTQFPSHSVIEKGQTVTLRCDPISGHDNLYWYRRVMGKEIKFLLHFVKESKQDESGMPNNRFLAERTGGTYSTLKVQPAELEDSGVYFCASSSRGADEQFFGPGTRLTVL.

The genes are TRBV20-1 and TRBJ2-1, with a tentative D call TRBD2 (5 bases). CDR1 is DFQATT and CDR2 is SNEGSKA in the germline V gene (reference sequence). The ends were cut back, 6 bases at V and 5 bases at J, with 11 bases in the middle. The CDR3 has 12 amino acids. The CDR3 DNA is TGCAGTGCGCGCCCGGGGAACAATGAGCAGTTCTTC. Translated, it gives CSARPGNNEQFF.

This clonotype was seen a few times. The chain combines TRBV6-6 with TRBJ1-2; tentatively, D is TRBD1 (6 bases). Germline V gene data show CDR1 as MNHNY and CDR2 as SVGAGI (reference sequence). This CDR3 has 15 amino acids. V lost 0 bases and J lost 8, with 16 bases in between. CDR3 nucleotides: TGTGCCAGCAGTTACTCGATGGGGAGGGGGGACGGCTACACCTTC. This encodes CASSYSMGRGDGYTF.

The CDR3 loop is CASGWGMNTEAFF. In DNA form, the CDR3 reads TGTGCCAGCGGTTGGGGAATGAACACTGAAGCTTTCTTT. The V gene is TRBV11-2, the J gene TRBJ1-1; unclear D gene. In germline, CDR1 is SGHAT, CDR2 FQNNGV. The CDR3 is 13 residues long. Trimming shortened V by 8 bases and J by 0 bases, and 10 bases separated the two germline ends.